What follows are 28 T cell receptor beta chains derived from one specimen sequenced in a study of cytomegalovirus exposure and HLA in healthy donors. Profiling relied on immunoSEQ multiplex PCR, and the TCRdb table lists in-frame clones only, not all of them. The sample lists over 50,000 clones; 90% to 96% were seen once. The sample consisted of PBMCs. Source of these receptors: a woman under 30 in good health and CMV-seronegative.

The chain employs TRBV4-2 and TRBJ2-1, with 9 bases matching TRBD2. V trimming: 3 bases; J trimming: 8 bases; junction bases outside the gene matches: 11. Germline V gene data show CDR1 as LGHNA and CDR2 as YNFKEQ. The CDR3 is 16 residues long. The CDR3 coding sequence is TGTGCCAGCAGCCAGCCCCCCAGCGGGGGGCCCCATGAGCAGTTCTTC. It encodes CASSQPPSGGPHEQFF.

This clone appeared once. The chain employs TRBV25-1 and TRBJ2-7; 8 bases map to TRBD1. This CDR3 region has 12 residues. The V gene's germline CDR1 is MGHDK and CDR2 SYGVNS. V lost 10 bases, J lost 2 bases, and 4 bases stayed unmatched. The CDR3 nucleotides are TGTGCCACAGGGGGCCCCACCTACGAGCAGTACTTC. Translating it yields CATGGPTYEQYF.

This CDR3 is CASSLDQGETQYF. The CDR3 DNA reads TGTGCCAGCAGCTTAGATCAGGGAGAGACCCAGTACTTC. This chain uses TRBV11-2 with TRBJ2-5; possibly TRBD1 for D (5 bases). The CDR3 is 13 residues long. From germline, CDR1 is SGHAT and CDR2 FQNNGV. Trimming cost V 0 bases and J 4 bases, with 6 bases left between them.

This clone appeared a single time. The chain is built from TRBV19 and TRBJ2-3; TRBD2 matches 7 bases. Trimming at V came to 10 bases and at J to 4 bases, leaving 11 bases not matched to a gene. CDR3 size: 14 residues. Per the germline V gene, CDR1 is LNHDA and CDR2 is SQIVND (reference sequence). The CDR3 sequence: CATRALGGADTQYF. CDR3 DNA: TGTGCCACTAGGGCCCTGGGGGGGGCAGATACGCAGTATTTT.

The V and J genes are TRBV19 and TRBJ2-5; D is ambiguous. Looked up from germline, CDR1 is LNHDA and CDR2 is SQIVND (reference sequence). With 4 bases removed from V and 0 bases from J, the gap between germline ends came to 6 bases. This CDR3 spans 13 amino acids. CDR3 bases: TGTGCCAGTAGTAGAGGCTACCAAGAGACCCAGTACTTC. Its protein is CASSRGYQETQYF. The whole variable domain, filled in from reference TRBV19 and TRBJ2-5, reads DGGITQSPKYLFRKEGQNVTLSCEQNLNHDAMYWYRQDPGQGLRLIYYSQIVNDFQKGDIAEGYSVSREKKESFPLTVTSAQKNPTAFYLCASSRGYQETQYFGPGTRLLVL.

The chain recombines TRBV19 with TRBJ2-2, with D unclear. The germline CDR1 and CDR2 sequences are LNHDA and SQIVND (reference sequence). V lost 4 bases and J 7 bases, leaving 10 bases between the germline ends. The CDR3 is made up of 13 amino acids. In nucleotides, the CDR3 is TGTGCCAGTAGTAGCAGCAGGCACGGGGAGCTGTTTTTT. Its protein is CASSSSRHGELFF.

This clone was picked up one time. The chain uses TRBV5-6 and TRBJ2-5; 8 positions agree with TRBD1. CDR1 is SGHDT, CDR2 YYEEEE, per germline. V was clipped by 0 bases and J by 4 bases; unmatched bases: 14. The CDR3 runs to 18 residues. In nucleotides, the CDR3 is TGTGCCAGCAGCTTGGGTCCGGCGACAGGGGAGAAGGGAGAGACCCAGTACTTC. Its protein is CASSLGPATGEKGETQYF.

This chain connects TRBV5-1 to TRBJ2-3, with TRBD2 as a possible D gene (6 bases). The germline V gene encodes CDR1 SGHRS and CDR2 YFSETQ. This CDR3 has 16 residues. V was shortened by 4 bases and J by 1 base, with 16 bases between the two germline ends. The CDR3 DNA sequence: TGCGCCAGCAGCATCCCAGCGGGCGATCGCACAGATACGCAGTATTTT. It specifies CASSIPAGDRTDTQYF.

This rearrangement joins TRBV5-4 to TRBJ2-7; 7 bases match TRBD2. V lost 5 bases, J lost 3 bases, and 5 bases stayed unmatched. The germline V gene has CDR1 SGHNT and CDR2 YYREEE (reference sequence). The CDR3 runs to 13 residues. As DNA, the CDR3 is TGTGCCAGCAGGGCGGGAGAGGGCTACGAGCAGTACTTC. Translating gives CASRAGEGYEQYF.

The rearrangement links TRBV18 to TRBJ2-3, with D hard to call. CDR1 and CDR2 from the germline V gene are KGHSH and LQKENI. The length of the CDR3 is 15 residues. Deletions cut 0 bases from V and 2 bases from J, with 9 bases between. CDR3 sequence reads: CASSPPGSPTDTQYF. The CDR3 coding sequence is TGTGCCAGCTCACCACCGGGCAGCCCCACAGATACGCAGTATTTT. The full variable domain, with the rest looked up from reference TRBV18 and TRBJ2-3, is NAGVMQNPRHLVRRRGQEARLRCSPMKGHSHVYWYRQLPEEGLKFMVYLQKENIIDESGMPKERFSAEFPKEGPSILRIQQVVRGDSAAYFCASSPPGSPTDTQYFGPGTRLTVL.

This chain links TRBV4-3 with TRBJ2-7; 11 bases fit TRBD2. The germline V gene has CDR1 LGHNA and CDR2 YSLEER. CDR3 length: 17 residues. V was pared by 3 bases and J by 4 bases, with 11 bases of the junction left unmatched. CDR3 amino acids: CASSQGGVGTSGYEQYF. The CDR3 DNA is TGCGCCAGCAGCCAGGGGGGGGTGGGGACTAGCGGATACGAGCAGTACTTC.

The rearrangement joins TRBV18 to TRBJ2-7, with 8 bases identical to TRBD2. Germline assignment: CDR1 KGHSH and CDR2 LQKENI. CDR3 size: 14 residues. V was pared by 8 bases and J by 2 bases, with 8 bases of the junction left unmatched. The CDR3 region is CASAGGSGPYEQYF. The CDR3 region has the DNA TGTGCCAGCGCGGGGGGCAGTGGGCCCTACGAGCAGTACTTC.

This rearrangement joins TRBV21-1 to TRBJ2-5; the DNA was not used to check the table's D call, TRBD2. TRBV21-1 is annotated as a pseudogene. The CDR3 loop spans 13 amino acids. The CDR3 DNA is TGTGCCCCCGCTGGCAGAGGGTTGGAGACCCAGTACTTC. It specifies CAPAGRGLETQYF.

The CDR3 protein is CASSLDRGWEQYF. Here the CDR3 DNA reads TGTGCCAGCAGCCTGGACAGGGGTTGGGAGCAGTACTTC. The chain combines TRBV5-4 with TRBJ2-7, with 9 bases fitting TRBD1. The CDR3 has 13 residues. The germline V gene encodes CDR1 SGHNT and CDR2 YYREEE (reference sequence). The junction had 6 bases not matched to a gene; V was cut back by 4 bases and J by 7 bases. Looking up the rest from reference TRBV5-4 and TRBJ2-7 gives the full variable domain: ETGVTQSPTHLIKTRGQQVTLRCSSQSGHNTVSWYQQALGQGPQFIFQYYREEENGRGNFPPRFSGLQFPNYSSELNVNALELDDSALYLCASSLDRGWEQYFGPGTRLTVT.

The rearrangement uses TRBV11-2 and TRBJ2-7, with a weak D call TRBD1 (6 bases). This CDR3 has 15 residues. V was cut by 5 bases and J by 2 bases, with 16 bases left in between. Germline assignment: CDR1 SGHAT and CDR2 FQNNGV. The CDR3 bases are TGTGCCAGCAGCCATCTCAGGGGACATACCTACGAGCAGTACTTC. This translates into CASSHLRGHTYEQYF.

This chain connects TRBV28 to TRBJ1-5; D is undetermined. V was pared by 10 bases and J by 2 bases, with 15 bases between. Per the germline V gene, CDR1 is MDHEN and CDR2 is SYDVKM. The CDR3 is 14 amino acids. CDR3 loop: CATQPGSGNQPQHF. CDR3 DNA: TGTGCCACCCAGCCGGGTTCGGGCAATCAGCCCCAGCATTTT.

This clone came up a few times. CDR3 sequence: CASSPPGSPKNIQYF. CDR3 coding DNA: TGTGCCAGCTCACCTCCAGGGTCGCCCAAAAACATTCAGTACTTC. The chain couples TRBV18 to TRBJ2-4, with D maybe TRBD1 (5 bases). The CDR3 totals 15 residues. Germline-derived CDR1 and CDR2 are KGHSH and LQKENI. Between the trimmed V and J ends, which lost 3 bases and 2 bases, there was a span of 11 bases.

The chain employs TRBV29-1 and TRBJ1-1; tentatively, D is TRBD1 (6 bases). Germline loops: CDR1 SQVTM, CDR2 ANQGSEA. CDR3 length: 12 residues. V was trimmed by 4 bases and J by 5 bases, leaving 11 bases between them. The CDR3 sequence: CSVVQGRTEAFF. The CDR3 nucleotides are TGCAGCGTTGTTCAGGGGCGGACTGAAGCTTTCTTT.

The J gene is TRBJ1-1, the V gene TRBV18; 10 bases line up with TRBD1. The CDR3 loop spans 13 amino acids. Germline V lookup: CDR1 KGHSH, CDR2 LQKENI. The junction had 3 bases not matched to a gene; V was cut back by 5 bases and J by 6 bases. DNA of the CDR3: TGTGCCAGCTCAGGACAGGGGGGCCCTGAAGCTTTCTTT. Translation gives CASSGQGGPEAFF.

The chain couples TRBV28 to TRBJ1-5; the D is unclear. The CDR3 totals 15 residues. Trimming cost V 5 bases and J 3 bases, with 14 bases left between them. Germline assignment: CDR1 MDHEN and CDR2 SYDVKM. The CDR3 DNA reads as TGTGCCAGCAGTACCCGGGAGTTGCCCAATCAGCCCCAGCATTTT. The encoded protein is CASSTRELPNQPQHF.

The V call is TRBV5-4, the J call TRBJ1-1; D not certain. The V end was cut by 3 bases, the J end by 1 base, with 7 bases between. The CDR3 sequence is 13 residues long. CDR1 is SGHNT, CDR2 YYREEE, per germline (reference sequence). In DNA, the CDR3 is TGTGCCAGCAGCTCGCGGGGGAACACTGAAGCTTTCTTT. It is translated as CASSSRGNTEAFF.

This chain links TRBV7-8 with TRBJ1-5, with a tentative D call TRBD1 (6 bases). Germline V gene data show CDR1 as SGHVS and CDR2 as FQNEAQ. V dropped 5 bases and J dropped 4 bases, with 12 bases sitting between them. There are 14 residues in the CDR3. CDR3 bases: TGTGCCAGCAGCCACCCAGGGGAAAATCAGCCCCAGCATTTT. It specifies CASSHPGENQPQHF. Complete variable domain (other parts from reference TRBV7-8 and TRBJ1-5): GAGVSQSPRYKVAKRGQDVALRCDPISGHVSLFWYQQALGQGPEFLTYFQNEAQLDKSGLPSDRFFAERPEGSVSTLKIQRTQQEDSAVYLCASSHPGENQPQHFGDGTRLSIL.

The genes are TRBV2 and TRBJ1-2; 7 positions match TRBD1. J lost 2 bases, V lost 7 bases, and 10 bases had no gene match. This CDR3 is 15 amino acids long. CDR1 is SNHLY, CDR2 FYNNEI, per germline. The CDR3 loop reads CASTRSRDSNYGYTF. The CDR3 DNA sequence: TGTGCCAGCACGAGAAGCCGGGACAGCAACTATGGCTACACCTTC.

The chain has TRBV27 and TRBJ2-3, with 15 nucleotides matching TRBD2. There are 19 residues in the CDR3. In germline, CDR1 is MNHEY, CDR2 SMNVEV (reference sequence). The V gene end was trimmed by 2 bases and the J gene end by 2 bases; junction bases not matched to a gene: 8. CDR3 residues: CASSLGGLAGGVPTDTQYF. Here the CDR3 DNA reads TGTGCCAGCAGTTTAGGGGGACTAGCGGGAGGAGTGCCCACAGATACGCAGTATTTT.

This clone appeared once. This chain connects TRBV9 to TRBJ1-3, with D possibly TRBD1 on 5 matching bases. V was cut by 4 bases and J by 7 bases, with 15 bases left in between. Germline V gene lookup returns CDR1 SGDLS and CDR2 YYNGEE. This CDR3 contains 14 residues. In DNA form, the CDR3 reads TGTGCCAGCAGCCCCCCGGGGGGACGGAACACCATATATTTT. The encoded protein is CASSPPGGRNTIYF.

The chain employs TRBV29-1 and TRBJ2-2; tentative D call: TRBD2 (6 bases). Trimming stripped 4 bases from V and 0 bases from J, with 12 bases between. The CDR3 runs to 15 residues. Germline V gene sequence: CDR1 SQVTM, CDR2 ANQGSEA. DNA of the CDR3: TGCAGCGTTGGTCCCCCGGGGGCGAACACCGGGGAGCTGTTTTTT. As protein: CSVGPPGANTGELFF.

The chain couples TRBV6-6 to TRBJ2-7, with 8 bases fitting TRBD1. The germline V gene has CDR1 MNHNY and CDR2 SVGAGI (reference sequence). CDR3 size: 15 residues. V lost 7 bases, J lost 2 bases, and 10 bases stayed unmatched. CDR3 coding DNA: TGTGCCAGCACCCCCGCCGACAGGGGAGCCTACGAGCAGTACTTC. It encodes CASTPADRGAYEQYF.

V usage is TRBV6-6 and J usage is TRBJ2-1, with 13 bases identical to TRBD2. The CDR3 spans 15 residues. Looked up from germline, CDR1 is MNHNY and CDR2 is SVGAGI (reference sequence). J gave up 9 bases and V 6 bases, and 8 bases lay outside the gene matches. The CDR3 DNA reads TGTGCCAGCAGCCGACTAGCGGGAGGTGGGGGTGAGCAGTTCTTC. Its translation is CASSRLAGGGGEQFF.